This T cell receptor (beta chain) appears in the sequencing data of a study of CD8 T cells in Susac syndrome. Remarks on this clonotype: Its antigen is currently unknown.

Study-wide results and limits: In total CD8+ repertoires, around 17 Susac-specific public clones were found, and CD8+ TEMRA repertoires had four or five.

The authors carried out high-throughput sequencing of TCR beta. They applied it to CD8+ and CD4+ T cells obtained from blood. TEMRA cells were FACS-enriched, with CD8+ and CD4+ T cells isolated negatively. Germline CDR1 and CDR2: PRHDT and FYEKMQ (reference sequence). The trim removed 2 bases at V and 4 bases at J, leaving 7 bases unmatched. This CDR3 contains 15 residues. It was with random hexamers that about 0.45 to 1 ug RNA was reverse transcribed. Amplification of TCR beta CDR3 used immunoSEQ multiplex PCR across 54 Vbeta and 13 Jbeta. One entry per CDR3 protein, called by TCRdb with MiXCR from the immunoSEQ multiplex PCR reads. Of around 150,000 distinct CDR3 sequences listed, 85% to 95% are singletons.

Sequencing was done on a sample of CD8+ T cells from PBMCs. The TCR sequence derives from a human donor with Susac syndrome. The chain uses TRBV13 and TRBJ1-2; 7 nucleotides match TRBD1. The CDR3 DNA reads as TGTGCCAGCAGCTTACCTTCGACAGGGCTCTATGGCTACACCTTC. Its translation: CASSLPSTGLYGYTF. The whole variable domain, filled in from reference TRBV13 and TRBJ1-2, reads AAGVIQSPRHLIKEKRETATLKCYPIPRHDTVYWYQQGPGQDPQFLISFYEKMQSDKGSIPDRFSAQQFSDYHSELNMSSLELGDSALYFCASSLPSTGLYGYTFGSGTRLTVV.